The clone carrying this T cell receptor beta chain was detected only a few times. Its antigen remains unknown. TCRdb ran MiXCR on the 5' RACE reads and lists one entry per CDR3 protein. The sample consists of hundreds of thousands of distinct CDR3 sequences, around 30% of them appearing once. The sample is drawn from a study of T-cell memory formation after mild COVID-19. Study overall: The TCR clusters were mostly specific to one donor.

Whole-study results and caveats: Clones contracting over day 15 to 85 were CD4/CD8 balanced, with later expanders leaning CD4+.

V lost 5 bases and J lost 3, with 15 bases in between. CDR1 is SEHNR, CDR2 FQNEAQ, per germline (reference sequence). The CDR3 length is 15 residues. Source material: PBMCs or a T cell subset sorted from them (not recorded which). The V gene is TRBV7-9, the J gene TRBJ2-3; D tentatively fits TRBD1 or TRBD2 (5 bases each). This receptor was taken from an adult woman who had mild COVID-19 (a few samples of this study predate the infection). Cell type and time point are not known. CDR3 sequence (DNA): TGTGCCAGCAGCCAAGAGGGGCGTGGGACAGATACGCAGTATTTT. Encoded protein: CASSQEGRGTDTQYF.